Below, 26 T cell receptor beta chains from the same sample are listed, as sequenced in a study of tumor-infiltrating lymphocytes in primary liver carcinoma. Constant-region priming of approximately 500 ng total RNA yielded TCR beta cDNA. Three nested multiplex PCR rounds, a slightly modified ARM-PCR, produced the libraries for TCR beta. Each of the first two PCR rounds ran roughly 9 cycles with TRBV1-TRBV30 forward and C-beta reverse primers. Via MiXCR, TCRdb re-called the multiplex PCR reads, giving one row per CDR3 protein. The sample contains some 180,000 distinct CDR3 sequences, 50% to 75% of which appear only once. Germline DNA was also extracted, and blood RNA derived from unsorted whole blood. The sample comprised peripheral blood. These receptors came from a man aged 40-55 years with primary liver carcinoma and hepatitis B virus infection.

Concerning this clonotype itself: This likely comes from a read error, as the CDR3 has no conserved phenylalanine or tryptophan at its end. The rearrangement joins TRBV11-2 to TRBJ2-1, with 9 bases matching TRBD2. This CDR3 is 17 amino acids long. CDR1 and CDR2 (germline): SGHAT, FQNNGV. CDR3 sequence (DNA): TGTGCGAGCAGCTTATTTCCTCGCGGGAGGGCTGGGAATGAGCAGTTCTAC. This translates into CASSLFPRGRAGNEQFY.

The CDR3 DNA reads TGTGCCAGCAGCATTTTCTCAGGGGGCGGGGGGGACCAGGGAGATACGCAGTATTTT. Residues: CASSIFSGGGGDQGDTQYF. This chain joins TRBV7-8 and TRBJ2-3, with a tentative D call TRBD2 (9 bases). Germline V CDR1 and CDR2: SGHVS, FQNEAQ. The CDR3 totals 19 residues. The V and J ends lost 5 bases and 5 bases respectively, with 29 bases between them.

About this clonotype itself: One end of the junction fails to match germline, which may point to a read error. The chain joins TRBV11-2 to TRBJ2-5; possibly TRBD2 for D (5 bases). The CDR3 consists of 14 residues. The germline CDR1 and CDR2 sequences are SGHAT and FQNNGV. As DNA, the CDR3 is TGTGCCAGTAGCTCGGCGGGTATATTATTGTCCCAGTACTTC. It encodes CASSSAGILLSQYF. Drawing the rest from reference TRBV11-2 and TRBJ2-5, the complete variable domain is EAGVAQSPRYKIIEKRQSVAFWCNPISGHATLYWYQQILGQGPKLLIQFQNNGVVDDSQLPKDRFSAERLKGVDSTLKIQPAKLEDSAVYLCASSSAGILLSQYFGPGTRLLVL.

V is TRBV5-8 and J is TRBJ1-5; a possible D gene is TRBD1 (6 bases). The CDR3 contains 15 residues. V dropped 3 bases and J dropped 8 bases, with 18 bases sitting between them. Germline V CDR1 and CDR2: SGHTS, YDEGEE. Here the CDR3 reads CASSYPGAFGEPQHF. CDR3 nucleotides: TGTGCCAGCAGCTACCCAGGGGCGTTTGGGGAGCCCCAGCATTTT.

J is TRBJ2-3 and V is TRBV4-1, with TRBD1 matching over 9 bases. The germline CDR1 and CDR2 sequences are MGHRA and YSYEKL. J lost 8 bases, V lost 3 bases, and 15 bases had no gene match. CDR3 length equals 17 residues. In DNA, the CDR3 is TGCGCCAGCAGCCAGGAAGGGACAGGGAATCCTCCGGGTACGCAGTATTTT. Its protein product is CASSQEGTGNPPGTQYF.

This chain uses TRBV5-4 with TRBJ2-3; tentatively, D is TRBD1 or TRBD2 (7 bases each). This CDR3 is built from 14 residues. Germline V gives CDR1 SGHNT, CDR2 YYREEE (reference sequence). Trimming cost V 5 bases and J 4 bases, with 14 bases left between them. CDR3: CASRKAGGADTQYF. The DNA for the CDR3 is TGTGCCAGCAGAAAAGCAGGGGGGGCAGATACGCAGTATTTT.

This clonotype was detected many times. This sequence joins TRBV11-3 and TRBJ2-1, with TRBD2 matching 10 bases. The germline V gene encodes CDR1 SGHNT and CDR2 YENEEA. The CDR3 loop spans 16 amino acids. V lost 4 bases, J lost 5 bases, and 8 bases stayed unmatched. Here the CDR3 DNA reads TGTGCCAGCAGCTGGGGTAGCGGGAGGCTTAACAATGAGCAGTTCTTC. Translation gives CASSWGSGRLNNEQFF.

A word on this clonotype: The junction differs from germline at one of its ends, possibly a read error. CDR3 sequence: CANSLAGSSWAQYF. CDR3 bases: TGTGCCAACAGCTTAGCAGGGTCGAGCTGGGCCCAGTACTTC. The V gene is TRBV11-2, the J gene TRBJ2-5, with a tentative D call TRBD1 (5 bases). The CDR3 is made up of 14 amino acids. Per germline, CDR1 SGHAT and CDR2 FQNNGV. The variable domain in full, completed from reference TRBV11-2 and TRBJ2-5, reads EAGVAQSPRYKIIEKRQSVAFWCNPISGHATLYWYQQILGQGPKLLIQFQNNGVVDDSQLPKDRFSAERLKGVDSTLKIQPAKLEDSAVYLCANSLAGSSWAQYFGPGTRLLVL.

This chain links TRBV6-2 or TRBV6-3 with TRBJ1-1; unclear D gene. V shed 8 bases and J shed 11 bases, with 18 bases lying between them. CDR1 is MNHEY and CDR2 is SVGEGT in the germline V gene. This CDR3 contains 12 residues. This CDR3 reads CASASSEASAFF. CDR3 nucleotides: TGTGCCAGCGCCTCGAGTGAGGCAAGTGCTTTCTTT.

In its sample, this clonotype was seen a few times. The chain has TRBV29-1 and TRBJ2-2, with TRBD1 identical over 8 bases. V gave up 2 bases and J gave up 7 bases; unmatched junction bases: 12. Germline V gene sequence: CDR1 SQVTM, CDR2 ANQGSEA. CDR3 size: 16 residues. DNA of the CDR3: TGCAGCGTTGAACCGGGGGTCCAGGGGGCAGACGGGGAGCTGTTTTTT. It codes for CSVEPGVQGADGELFF.

DNA for the CDR3: TGCGCCAGCACCCCGAACCCCGGTTCCTACAATGAGCAGTTCTTC. It translates to CASTPNPGSYNEQFF. The chain links TRBV5-1 to TRBJ2-1; D gene ambiguous. Germline loops: CDR1 SGHRS, CDR2 YFSETQ. CDR3 length: 15 residues. V was pared by 6 bases and J by 1 base, with 14 bases between.

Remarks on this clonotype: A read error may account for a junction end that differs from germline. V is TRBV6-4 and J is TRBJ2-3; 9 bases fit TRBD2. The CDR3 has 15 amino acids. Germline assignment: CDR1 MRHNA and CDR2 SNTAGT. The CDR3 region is CASSDSSGSTDSQYF. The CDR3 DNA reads TGTGCCAGCAGTGACTCTAGCGGGAGCACAGATTCGCAGTATTTT.

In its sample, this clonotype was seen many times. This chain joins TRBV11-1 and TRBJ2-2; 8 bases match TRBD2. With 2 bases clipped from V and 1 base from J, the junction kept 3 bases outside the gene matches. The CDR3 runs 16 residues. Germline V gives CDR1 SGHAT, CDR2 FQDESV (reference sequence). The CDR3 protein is CASSLMGLGNTGELFF. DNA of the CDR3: TGTGCCAGCAGCTTAATGGGACTAGGGAACACCGGGGAGCTGTTTTTT.

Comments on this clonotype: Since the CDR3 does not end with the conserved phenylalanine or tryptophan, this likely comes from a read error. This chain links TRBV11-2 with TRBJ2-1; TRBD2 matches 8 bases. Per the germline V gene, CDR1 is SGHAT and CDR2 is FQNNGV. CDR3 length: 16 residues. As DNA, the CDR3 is TGTGTCAGCAGCTTGAATATCGGACTAGCCATGGGCGAGCAGTTCTTA. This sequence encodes CVSSLNIGLAMGEQFL.

The CDR3 here is CASSKAGLSYNEQFF. The DNA of the CDR3 is TGTGCCAGCTCCAAGGCGGGCCTCTCCTACAATGAGCAGTTCTTC. This chain uses TRBV28 with TRBJ2-1, with D perhaps TRBD2 (5 bases). CDR1 MDHEN and CDR2 SYDVKM come from the germline V gene. Trimming removed 8 bases from V and 0 bases from J, with 14 bases in between. The CDR3 is 15 residues long.

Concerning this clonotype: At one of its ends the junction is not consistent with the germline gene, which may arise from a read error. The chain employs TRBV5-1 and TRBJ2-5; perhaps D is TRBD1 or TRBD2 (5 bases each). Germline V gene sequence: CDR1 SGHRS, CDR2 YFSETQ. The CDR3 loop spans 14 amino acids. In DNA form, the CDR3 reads TGCGCCAGCAGCCCGATGGGGGACCAAGAGACCCAGTGCTTC. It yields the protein CASSPMGDQETQCF.

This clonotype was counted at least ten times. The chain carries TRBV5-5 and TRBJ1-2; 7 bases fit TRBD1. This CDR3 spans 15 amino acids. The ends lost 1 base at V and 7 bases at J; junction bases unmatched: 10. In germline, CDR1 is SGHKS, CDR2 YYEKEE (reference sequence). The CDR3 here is CASSLQGTAYGGYTF. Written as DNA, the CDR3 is TGTGCCAGCAGCTTGCAGGGGACAGCTTACGGTGGCTACACCTTC.

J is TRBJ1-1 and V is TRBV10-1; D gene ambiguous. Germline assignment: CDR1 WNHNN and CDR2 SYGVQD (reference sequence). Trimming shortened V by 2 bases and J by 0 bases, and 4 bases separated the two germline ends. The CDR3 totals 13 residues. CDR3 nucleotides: TGCGCCAGCAGTGAGAGCCTGAACACTGAAGCTTTCTTT. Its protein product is CASSESLNTEAFF.

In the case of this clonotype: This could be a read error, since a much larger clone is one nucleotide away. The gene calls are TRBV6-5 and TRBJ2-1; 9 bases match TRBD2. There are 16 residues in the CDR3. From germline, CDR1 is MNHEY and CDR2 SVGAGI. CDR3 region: CAGSPSSGIENNEQFF. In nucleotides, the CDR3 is TGTGCCGGCAGCCCATCTAGCGGGATAGAAAACAATGAGCAGTTCTTC.

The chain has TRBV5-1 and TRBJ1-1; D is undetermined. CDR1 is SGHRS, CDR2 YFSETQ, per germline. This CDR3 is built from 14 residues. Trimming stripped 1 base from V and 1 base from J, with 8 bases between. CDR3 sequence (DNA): TGCGCCAGCAGCTTGTCGCCGGGGAACACTGAAGCTTTCTTT. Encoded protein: CASSLSPGNTEAFF.

The CDR3 here is CASSYREHFGDTQYF. The CDR3 bases are TGTGCCAGCAGTTACCGGGAACACTTCGGAGATACGCAGTATTTT. The chain has TRBV6-6 and TRBJ2-3; a weak D match, TRBD2 (5 bases). The CDR3 is made up of 15 amino acids. Germline V gene lookup returns CDR1 MNHNY and CDR2 SVGAGI (reference sequence). V was clipped by 2 bases and J by 5 bases, with 14 bases between them.

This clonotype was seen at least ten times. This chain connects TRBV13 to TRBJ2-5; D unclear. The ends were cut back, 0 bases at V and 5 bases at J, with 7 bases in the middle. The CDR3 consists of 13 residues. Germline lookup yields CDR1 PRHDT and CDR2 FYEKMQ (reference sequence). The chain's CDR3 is CASSLGLGETQYF. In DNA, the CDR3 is TGTGCCAGCAGCTTAGGCCTAGGGGAGACCCAGTACTTC.

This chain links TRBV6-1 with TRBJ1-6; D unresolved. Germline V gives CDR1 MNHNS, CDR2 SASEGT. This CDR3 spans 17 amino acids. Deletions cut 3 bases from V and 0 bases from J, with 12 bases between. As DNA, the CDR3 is TGTGCCAGCAGTGAGATATCGGGAAGCTCCTATAATTCACCCCTCCACTTT. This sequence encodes CASSEISGSSYNSPLHF.

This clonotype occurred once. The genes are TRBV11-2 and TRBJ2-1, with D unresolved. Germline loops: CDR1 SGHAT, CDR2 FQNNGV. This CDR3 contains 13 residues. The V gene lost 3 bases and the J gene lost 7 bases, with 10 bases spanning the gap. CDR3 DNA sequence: TGTGCCAGCAGCTTCAGTGGCTTGAATGAGCAGTTCTTC. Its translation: CASSFSGLNEQFF.

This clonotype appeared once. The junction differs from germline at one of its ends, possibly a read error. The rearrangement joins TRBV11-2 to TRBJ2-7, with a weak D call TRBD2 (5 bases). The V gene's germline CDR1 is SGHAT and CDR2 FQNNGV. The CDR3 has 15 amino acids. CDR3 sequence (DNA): TGTGCAAGCAGCTTATCGAGCGGACCCCACAACGAGCAGTACTTC. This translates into CASSLSSGPHNEQYF.

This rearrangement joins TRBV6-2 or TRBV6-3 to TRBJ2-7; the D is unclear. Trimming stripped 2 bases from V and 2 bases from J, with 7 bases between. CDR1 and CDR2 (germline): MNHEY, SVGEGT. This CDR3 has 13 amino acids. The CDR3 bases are TGTGCCAGCAGTTACCCTACAGCCTACGAGCAGTACTTC. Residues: CASSYPTAYEQYF.